These 27 T cell receptor beta chains were sequenced from one sample in a study of CD8+ T cells in alopecia areata. Extracted RNA was reverse transcribed into cDNA, the sequencing template. Produced via immunoSEQ multiplex PCR; TCRdb's table is partial and in-frame only. The repertoire holds about 110,000 clones, with over 55% as singletons. The sequenced material came from NKG2D-low CD8+ T cells sorted from blood. Every receptor here comes from a human donor with alopecia areata.

V is TRBV23-1 and J is TRBJ2-5; D may be TRBD1 (5 bases). TRBV23-1 has ORF status, its function being uncertain. The CDR3 length is 15 residues. V lost 8 bases to trimming and J lost 3 bases, with 19 bases between them. CDR3 nucleotide sequence: TGCGCCAGCGGGAAGCAGGGTGAGGAGAAAGAGACCCAGTACTTC. Translated, it gives CASGKQGEEKETQYF.

The V call is TRBV6-1, the J call TRBJ2-5; tentative D call: TRBD1 (5 bases). The CDR3 is 14 residues long. V lost 3 bases to trimming and J lost 2 bases, with 10 bases between them. Germline V lookup: CDR1 MNHNS, CDR2 SASEGT. CDR3 loop: CASSEFDSQETQYF. Here the CDR3 DNA reads TGTGCCAGCAGTGAGTTTGACAGTCAAGAGACCCAGTACTTC.

The V call is TRBV27, the J call TRBJ2-7, with D perhaps assigned TRBD1 or TRBD2 (5 bases each). CDR1 MNHEY and CDR2 SMNVEV come from the germline V gene (reference sequence). With 8 bases removed from V and 2 bases from J, the gap between germline ends came to 10 bases. There are 12 residues in the CDR3. CDR3 region: CASGRGPYEQYF. The CDR3, as DNA: TGTGCCAGCGGACGGGGACCCTACGAGCAGTACTTC.

This sequence joins TRBV4-1 and TRBJ2-1; no clear D. Looked up from germline, CDR1 is MGHRA and CDR2 is YSYEKL. Trimming took 3 bases from V and 6 from J, leaving 15 bases between them. CDR3 size: 15 residues. CDR3 sequence: CASSHGPEGGNEQFF. DNA of the CDR3: TGCGCCAGCAGCCATGGTCCCGAAGGCGGCAATGAGCAGTTCTTC.

This sequence joins TRBV2 and TRBJ2-1; 11 bases fit TRBD2. V trimming: 3 bases; J trimming: 0 bases; junction bases outside the gene matches: 10. The CDR3 is 19 amino acids. Germline loops: CDR1 SNHLY, CDR2 FYNNEI. The CDR3 DNA sequence: TGTGCCAGCAGTGATCTAGCGGGAGGCCGAAGCTCCTCCTACAATGAGCAGTTCTTC. It specifies CASSDLAGGRSSSYNEQFF.

This chain joins TRBV28 and TRBJ2-7, with D possibly matching TRBD2 (5 bases). CDR3 length equals 14 residues. Trimming cost V 7 bases and J 3 bases, with 16 bases left between them. CDR1 and CDR2 (germline): MDHEN, SYDVKM. The CDR3: CASNTRPRFYEQYF. The CDR3 DNA reads as TGTGCCAGCAACACTAGGCCGAGGTTCTACGAGCAGTACTTC.

This clone showed up just once. This chain links TRBV7-2 with TRBJ1-2; tentative D call: TRBD1 (6 bases). Germline CDR1 reads SGHTA; CDR2 reads FQGNSA. There are 17 residues in the CDR3. With 2 bases removed from V and 4 bases from J, the gap between germline ends came to 20 bases. The CDR3 here is CASSLPGRQDPSYGYTF. CDR3 in DNA: TGTGCCAGCAGCTTACCCGGGCGACAGGACCCCAGCTATGGCTACACCTTC.

The gene calls are TRBV2 and TRBJ2-7; D might be TRBD1 or TRBD2, each matching 5 bases. With 6 bases removed from V and 3 bases from J, the gap between germline ends came to 12 bases. CDR3 size: 13 residues. Germline V gives CDR1 SNHLY, CDR2 FYNNEI. The CDR3 protein is CASSPGRHYEQYF. The CDR3 nucleotides read TGTGCCAGCAGCCCGGGACGCCACTACGAGCAGTACTTC.

This clone turned up a few times. V gene TRBV27 combines with J gene TRBJ2-3; the D gene is possibly TRBD2 (6 bases). V gave up 3 bases and J gave up 4 bases, with 11 bases separating them. Germline V lookup: CDR1 MNHEY, CDR2 SMNVEV (reference sequence). This CDR3 contains 14 residues. CDR3 sequence (DNA): TGTGCCAGCAGTTTTATGGGAGGCGCAGATACGCAGTATTTT. This sequence encodes CASSFMGGADTQYF.

The rearrangement links TRBV7-3 to TRBJ1-1, with D unresolved. CDR3 size: 10 residues. Germline lookup yields CDR1 SGHTA and CDR2 FQGTGA. Trimming removed 8 bases from V and 3 bases from J, with 4 bases in between. The CDR3 DNA sequence: TGTGCCAGCTCCCACACTGAAGCTTTCTTT. It translates to CASSHTEAFF.

The rearrangement uses TRBV28 and TRBJ2-7; 9 bases map to TRBD2. The germline V gene has CDR1 MDHEN and CDR2 SYDVKM. V shed 4 bases, J shed 3 bases, and the junction held 7 bases outside the gene matches. The CDR3 length is 15 residues. CDR3 protein: CASSSLPREGYEQYF. DNA for the CDR3: TGTGCCAGCAGTTCCCTCCCGCGGGAGGGCTACGAGCAGTACTTC.

J is TRBJ1-2 and V is TRBV2; 11 nucleotides agree with TRBD1. This CDR3 region has 15 residues. Germline values: CDR1 SNHLY, CDR2 FYNNEI. Unmatched junction bases numbered 3, after V lost 6 bases and J lost 0 bases. Here the CDR3 reads CASRRDRGANYGYTF. The CDR3 region has the DNA TGTGCCAGCAGACGGGACAGGGGGGCTAACTATGGCTACACCTTC.

This chain connects TRBV4-1 to TRBJ2-1; 7 bases agree with TRBD2. This CDR3 comprises 17 residues. Trimming removed 4 bases from V and 1 base from J; junction bases left unmatched: 10. Looked up from germline, CDR1 is MGHRA and CDR2 is YSYEKL. The CDR3 DNA sequence: TGCGCCAGCAGCCTGGAAGAGACTAGCCTATCCTACAATGAGCAGTTCTTC. This gives the protein CASSLEETSLSYNEQFF.

The gene calls are TRBV7-9 and TRBJ1-4; no definite D call. Between the trimmed V and J ends, which lost 1 base and 12 bases, there was a span of 9 bases. The CDR3 spans 12 residues. Germline V CDR1 and CDR2: SEHNR, FQNEAQ (reference sequence). As DNA, the CDR3 is TGTGCCAGCAGCTTAGGGGCGTGGGAACTGTTTTTT. Amino acids: CASSLGAWELFF.

The V call is TRBV4-1, the J call TRBJ2-5; 9 bases align to TRBD2. V lost 2 bases to trimming and J lost 2 bases; unmatched junction nucleotides: 9. CDR1 MGHRA and CDR2 YSYEKL come from the germline V gene. The CDR3 covers 17 residues. The CDR3 nucleotides are TGCGCCAGCAGCCAACGAACAGCGGGAGGCCCACAAGAGACCCAGTACTTC. Translating it yields CASSQRTAGGPQETQYF.

About this clone itself: Its ends do not fully match the called genes, so a read error is possible. V usage is TRBV11-2 and J usage is TRBJ2-1; perhaps TRBD2 as D (6 bases). Germline V gives CDR1 SGHAT, CDR2 FQNNGV. The CDR3 has 14 residues. In DNA form, the CDR3 reads TGTGCCAGCAGCCCCCGGACTATCTACAGTGAGCAGTTCTTC. Translating gives CASSPRTIYSEQFF.

This clone was recorded a few times. CDR3 nucleotides: TGTGCCAGTAGTATGGGGACTAGCGGGAGATACGAGCAGTACTTC. Translating gives CASSMGTSGRYEQYF. J is TRBJ2-7 and V is TRBV19; 14 nucleotides line up with TRBD2. J lost 4 bases, V lost 3 bases, and 2 bases had no gene match. CDR1 LNHDA and CDR2 SQIVND come from the germline V gene (reference sequence). The CDR3 length is 15 residues.

This clone was counted a few times. The chain carries TRBV7-9 and TRBJ1-4; D is perhaps TRBD1 (5 bases). V dropped 5 bases and J dropped 11 bases, with 9 bases sitting between them. The CDR3 is 11 amino acids. Germline V gene sequence: CDR1 SEHNR, CDR2 FQNEAQ (reference sequence). The chain's CDR3 is CASSIQGKLFF. CDR3 bases: TGTGCCAGCAGCATTCAGGGTAAACTGTTTTTT.

The rearrangement uses TRBV4-1 and TRBJ2-7, with 9 bases identical to TRBD1. V trimming: 2 bases; J trimming: 7 bases; junction bases outside the gene matches: 12. This CDR3 has 16 residues. Germline lookup yields CDR1 MGHRA and CDR2 YSYEKL. CDR3 bases: TGCGCCAGCAGCCAAACCTCCGGGACAGGGATGCCTGAGCAGTACTTC. It is translated as CASSQTSGTGMPEQYF.

The chain recombines TRBV6-5 with TRBJ2-7, with D possibly called TRBD1 or TRBD2 (5 bases each). The CDR3 spans 14 residues. V lost 4 bases, J lost 3 bases, and 13 bases lay in between. Germline-derived CDR1 and CDR2 are MNHEY and SVGAGI. For the CDR3, the DNA is TGTGCCAGCAGTTCGGGGACCCTGAACTACGAGCAGTACTTC. It is translated as CASSSGTLNYEQYF.

This clone has a single count. V usage is TRBV13 and J usage is TRBJ2-7; D is possibly TRBD2 (5 bases). Between the trimmed V and J ends, which lost 4 bases and 5 bases, there was a span of 15 bases. CDR1 is PRHDT and CDR2 is FYEKMQ in the germline V gene (reference sequence). This CDR3 has 14 amino acids. Here the CDR3 DNA reads TGTGCCAGCAGCTCGTTAGAGGGCCTCGACGAGCAGTACTTC. Translated: CASSSLEGLDEQYF.

The chain is built from TRBV5-1 and TRBJ2-7, with 7 bases lining up with TRBD2. V lost 0 bases to trimming and J lost 7 bases; unmatched junction nucleotides: 7. In germline, CDR1 is SGHRS, CDR2 YFSETQ. There are 14 residues in the CDR3. CDR3 in amino acids: CASSLEGGSGEQYF. DNA of the CDR3: TGCGCCAGCAGCTTGGAGGGCGGGAGTGGAGAGCAGTACTTC.

V usage is TRBV19 and J usage is TRBJ2-1, with D hard to call. Germline assignment: CDR1 LNHDA and CDR2 SQIVND (reference sequence). The CDR3 is made up of 14 amino acids. The V end lost 6 bases, the J end lost 3 bases, and 12 bases lay between the germline ends. CDR3 DNA sequence: TGTGCCAGTAGCCGGTCGCTGAACTACAATGAGCAGTTCTTC. Translated: CASSRSLNYNEQFF.

The CDR3 DNA reads as TGTGCCAGCAGCTTAGCCCCGGGCCTTGAAAAACTGTTTTTT. As protein: CASSLAPGLEKLFF. This chain links TRBV7-8 with TRBJ1-4; D is unresolved. CDR1 and CDR2 (germline): SGHVS, FQNEAQ. Trimming removed 0 bases from V and 7 bases from J, with 9 bases in between. The CDR3 covers 14 residues.

The V and J genes are TRBV5-1 and TRBJ2-7; TRBD1 might be the D (6 bases). CDR1 and CDR2 (germline): SGHRS, YFSETQ. V gave up 0 bases and J gave up 1 base, with 8 bases separating them. CDR3 length equals 14 residues. In DNA, the CDR3 is TGCGCCAGCAGCTTGGTGGACAGTTCCTACGAGCAGTACTTC. Translating it yields CASSLVDSSYEQYF.

The rearrangement joins TRBV6-6 to TRBJ2-4; tentative D call: TRBD2 (6 bases). The germline gives CDR1 MNHNY, CDR2 SVGAGI (reference sequence). The CDR3 spans 14 residues. Trimming removed 7 bases from V and 3 bases from J, with 13 bases in between. CDR3 sequence: CASKWGEGKNIQYF. The CDR3 DNA reads as TGTGCCAGCAAATGGGGGGAAGGCAAAAACATTCAGTACTTC.

This clone appeared a few times. The chain links TRBV27 to TRBJ1-2; D might be TRBD1 (5 bases). The CDR3 has 13 residues. The germline V gene has CDR1 MNHEY and CDR2 SMNVEV (reference sequence). The V gene lost 5 bases and the J gene lost 3 bases, with 10 bases spanning the gap. CDR3 region: CASSLRQHYGYTF. The CDR3 DNA sequence: TGTGCCAGCAGTCTAAGACAGCACTATGGCTACACCTTC.